The rows below give T cell receptor beta chains drawn from one sample of a study of T cell responses to AZD1222 COVID-19 vaccine. Sequencing was performed with immunoSEQ multiplex PCR; in TCRdb, only in-frame clones are kept and a portion is missing. The sample has roughly 120,000 clones, about nine tenths seen once. The source material was peripheral blood, sampled on day 0 of AZD1222 vaccination. These receptors originate from an adult in good health. Each CDR3 is given with its conserved first and last residue. The D gene is left open where the match is weak.

>TRBV12-3/TRBV12-4|.
CASSPGGNYGYTF
>TRBV7-8|.
CASSLEGGNQPQHF
>TRBV5-4|TRBD1
CASSPTGAYEQYF
>TRBV10-3|.
CAICAGASTDTQYF
>TRBV2|.
CASRQLVWDTQYF
>TRBV28|.
CASNGAGAGTDTQYF
>TRBV7-2|.
CASSLVETQYF
>TRBV10-1|.
CASSGTIGGEQYF
>TRBV4-3|.
CASSQDVTANVANVLTF
>TRBV6-5|.
CASSYSGYSPNSPLHF
>TRBV27|.
CASSLTGVGGYTF
>TRBV6-5|TRBD1
CASRSTGGTEAFF
>TRBV4-1|.
CASSQGDEDNEKLFF
>TRBV4-2|.
CASSQEVSLANTGELFF
>TRBV5-4|TRBD1
CASTSGGENYGYTF
>TRBV9|.
CASSVGFQPNTGELFF
>TRBV15|TRBD1
CATSRESPGQQQPQHF
>TRBV27|TRBD2
CASTSSGVYNEQFF
>TRBV5-1|.
CASSSGAISYNEQFF
>TRBV6-2/TRBV6-3|TRBD1
CASSDRGPNHYGYTF
>TRBV27|.
CASSLSRPDTQYF
>TRBV5-1|TRBD1
CASSGVTGEANYGYTF
>TRBV28|.
CASSLGHALAKNIQYF
>TRBV3-1/TRBV3-2|TRBD2
CASSPGDSGNPTDTQYF
>TRBV11-2|.
CASSLDYSGNTIYF
>TRBV6-5|TRBD1
CASTRDREAFF
>TRBV21-1|.
CASSPEGQAILRPLHF
>TRBV11-3|.
CASSLVTGGFSNQPQHF
>TRBV6-6|TRBD2
CASRNTAGVQFF
>TRBV7-9|.
CASSSLPRVPNTEAFF
>TRBV15|TRBD1
CATSRDPGGWPQHF
>TRBV9|TRBD2
CASSVVERGYNEQFF
>TRBV2|TRBD1
CASRDDRGRNSPLHF
>TRBV19|.
CASRRDGEAFF
>TRBV9|TRBD1
CASSSGQGPFADEQFF
>TRBV28|.
CASSSGPRSYEQYF
>TRBV9|TRBD2
CASSVAPSGGGYNEQFF
>TRBV11-2|.
CASSSRDSGANVLTF
>TRBV11-2|.
CASSVIQGTISTDTQYF
>TRBV19|.
CASSIGYGYTF
>TRBV25-1|.
CASSEGGRNTEAFF
>TRBV7-6|.
CASSLAHTYSGNTIYF
>TRBV29-1|TRBD1
CSVVGTGGLVTEAFF
>TRBV5-6|.
CASSSTGNSHEQYF
>TRBV3-1/TRBV3-2|.
CASSQGAAPNVLTF
>TRBV18|.
CASSPTLGQSSYNEQFF